Listed below are T cell receptor beta chains from one sample, sequenced in a study of T cell repertoires in cytomegalovirus infection. TCRdb re-called the reads through MiXCR, storing one row per CDR3 protein. The sample carries fewer than 950,000 distinct CDR3 sequences, approximately 32% recorded once. No antigen has been identified for these receptors. This specimen was cultured CD8+ T cells from PBMCs, taken from culture after CMV antigen stimulation. These receptors came from a human donor in good health (CMV status not recorded). Some clones in this sample may be carry-over from other donors' samples. CDR3s include the opening cysteine and the closing phenylalanine or tryptophan. The order of the fields is V gene, D gene, clone size, CDR3 length, J gene, CDR3 DNA, CDR3 protein. D genes are given only for firm matches. Clone sizes are given selectively: once, few, many, or a class where the clone is expanded.

V: TRBV19
D: TRBD1
size: few
length: 15
J: TRBJ1-5
DNA: TGTGCCAGTAGCCTTACAGGGGACGCGTTTCAGCCCCAGCATTTT
CDR3: CASSLTGDAFQPQHF

V: TRBV24-1
D: -
size: few
length: 14
J: TRBJ2-5
DNA: TGTGCCACCAGTGTGGCGTCAGAACAAGAGACCCAGTACTTC
CDR3: CATSVASEQETQYF

V: TRBV19
D: -
size: once
length: 14
J: TRBJ1-5
DNA: TGTGCCAGTAGACCCGGCAATAGCAATCAGCCCCAGCATTTT
CDR3: CASRPGNSNQPQHF

V: TRBV7-8
D: -
size: -
length: 14
J: TRBJ1-1
DNA: TGTGCCAGCAGCGACAGCCCGGGCGGCCCTGAAGCTTTCTTT
CDR3: CASSDSPGGPEAFF

V: TRBV7-9
D: TRBD1
size: -
length: 16
J: TRBJ2-3
DNA: TGTGCCAGCAGCTCCTGGACAGGGGAAGGGGCAGATACGCAGTATTTT
CDR3: CASSSWTGEGADTQYF

V: TRBV19
D: -
size: few
length: 13
J: TRBJ1-1
DNA: TGTGCCAGTAGTATTTCCGGACGGGCTGAAGCTTTCTTT
CDR3: CASSISGRAEAFF

V: TRBV4-1
D: -
size: few
length: 15
J: TRBJ2-5
DNA: TGCGCCAGCAGCCAACCTGGGCAGGGCAGTGAGACCCAGTACTTC
CDR3: CASSQPGQGSETQYF

V: TRBV4-2
D: -
size: few
length: 15
J: TRBJ2-2
DNA: TGTGCCAGCAGCCAAGCGCTTTATGCCACCGGGGAGCTGTTTTTT
CDR3: CASSQALYATGELFF

V: TRBV2
D: TRBD1
size: many
length: 16
J: TRBJ1-5
DNA: TGTGCCAGCAGTGGAACGTCGACAGGGGGCAATCAGCCCCAGCATTTT
CDR3: CASSGTSTGGNQPQHF

V: TRBV28
D: TRBD2
size: -
length: 17
J: TRBJ2-5
DNA: TGTGCCAGCAGATCCGGGACTAGCGGGGGAGTTGGAAAGACCCAGTACTTC
CDR3: CASRSGTSGGVGKTQYF

V: TRBV7-8
D: TRBD1
size: many
length: 13
J: TRBJ1-5
DNA: TGTGCCAGCAGCTCAGGGGGCGACCAGCCCCAGCATTTT
CDR3: CASSSGGDQPQHF

V: TRBV7-6
D: -
size: many
length: 15
J: TRBJ2-3
DNA: TGTGCCAGCAGCTTAGTCGCGGAGGGAACAGATACGCAGTATTTT
CDR3: CASSLVAEGTDTQYF

V: TRBV6-2/TRBV6-3
D: -
size: few
length: 14
J: TRBJ1-2
DNA: TGTGCCAGCAGTTACTCGACGGACCTGTGGGGCTACACCTTC
CDR3: CASSYSTDLWGYTF

V: TRBV7-6
D: -
size: few
length: 16
J: TRBJ1-2
DNA: TGTGCCAGCAGCTTAGGTTTGAGGTTGGAGGACTATGGCTACACCTTC
CDR3: CASSLGLRLEDYGYTF

V: TRBV7-2
D: -
size: -
length: 13
J: TRBJ2-1
DNA: TGTGCCAGCAGCTTATATCAGGGGAATGAGCAGTTCTTC
CDR3: CASSLYQGNEQFF

V: TRBV6-2/TRBV6-3
D: -
size: -
length: 15
J: TRBJ2-5
DNA: TGTGCCAGCAGTCCTCTTGGGGGGCGATTTTCCGTCGAGTACTTC
CDR3: CASSPLGGRFSVEYF

V: TRBV28
D: -
size: -
length: 14
J: TRBJ1-6
DNA: TGTGCCAGCAGTTTATTCGCTCCTAATTCACCCCTCCACTTT
CDR3: CASSLFAPNSPLHF

V: TRBV3-1
D: -
size: -
length: 15
J: TRBJ2-1
DNA: TGTGCCAGCAGCCAAGATGTTGGGGTGTACAATGAGCAGTTCTTC
CDR3: CASSQDVGVYNEQFF

V: TRBV6-1
D: -
size: few
length: 16
J: TRBJ2-2
DNA: TGTGCCAGCAGTGAATACGGGCTAGTGAACACCGGGGAGCTGTTTTTT
CDR3: CASSEYGLVNTGELFF

V: TRBV7-6
D: TRBD2
size: many
length: 16
J: TRBJ2-3
DNA: TGTGCCAGCAGCTTAGGAGGGCTCTTCCCCGGGGGGACGCAGTATTTT
CDR3: CASSLGGLFPGGTQYF

V: TRBV6-1
D: -
size: -
length: 18
J: TRBJ2-7
DNA: TGTGCCAGCAGTGAAGCGCTGGTGGGAGACGTAATCCCCTACGAGCAGTACTTC
CDR3: CASSEALVGDVIPYEQYF

V: TRBV7-2
D: -
size: many
length: 15
J: TRBJ1-6
DNA: TGTGCCAGCAGCTTAGTCCGAGGGTATGGGTCACCCCTCCACTTT
CDR3: CASSLVRGYGSPLHF

V: TRBV7-6
D: TRBD2
size: few
length: 19
J: TRBJ2-3
DNA: TGTGCCAGCACCCTCCGAGGAGCGGGGGGGCGGGGTAGCACAGATACGCAGTATTTT
CDR3: CASTLRGAGGRGSTDTQYF

V: TRBV12-3/TRBV12-4
D: TRBD1
size: -
length: 12
J: TRBJ1-2
DNA: TGTGCCAGCAAGGGGGCTGGCTATGGCTACACCTTC
CDR3: CASKGAGYGYTF

V: TRBV6-5
D: -
size: -
length: 14
J: TRBJ2-5
DNA: TGTGCCAGCAGTTACTCGTCGGCGGAAGAGACCCAGTACTTC
CDR3: CASSYSSAEETQYF

V: TRBV10-3
D: TRBD2
size: few
length: 14
J: TRBJ2-5
DNA: TGTGCCATCAACAGCGGACTAGCGCAAGAGACCCAGTACTTC
CDR3: CAINSGLAQETQYF

V: TRBV11-3
D: TRBD1
size: many
length: 14
J: TRBJ2-3
DNA: TGTGCCAGCAGCTTTGGGACAGGGTTAGATACGCAGTATTTT
CDR3: CASSFGTGLDTQYF

V: TRBV5-6
D: TRBD2
size: few
length: 17
J: TRBJ2-2
DNA: TGTGCCAGCAGCTCCCCTCCCCCTAGCGGGTTAACCGGGGAGCTGTTTTTT
CDR3: CASSSPPPSGLTGELFF

V: TRBV20-1
D: -
size: -
length: 15
J: TRBJ2-2
DNA: TGCAGTGCTAGAGATCCCGAGCGAACCACCGGGGAGCTGTTTTTT
CDR3: CSARDPERTTGELFF

V: TRBV12-3/TRBV12-4
D: -
size: many
length: 12
J: TRBJ2-1
DNA: TGTGCCAGCAGGGGTCCTAGGAATGAGCAGTTCTTC
CDR3: CASRGPRNEQFF

V: TRBV7-6
D: TRBD2
size: -
length: 16
J: TRBJ2-1
DNA: TGTGCCAGCAGCTTAGAGACTAGCGGGGGGGCATACGAGCAGTTCTTC
CDR3: CASSLETSGGAYEQFF

V: TRBV11-2
D: -
size: -
length: 15
J: TRBJ2-3
DNA: TGTGCCAGCAGCCGTGTGCCTAGCAGCACAGATACGCAGTATTTT
CDR3: CASSRVPSSTDTQYF

V: TRBV12-3/TRBV12-4
D: -
size: -
length: 14
J: TRBJ1-1
DNA: TGTGCCAGCAGTTTACGGGTATGGAACACTGAAGCTTTCTTT
CDR3: CASSLRVWNTEAFF

V: TRBV4-1
D: -
size: -
length: 18
J: TRBJ2-2
DNA: TGCGCCAGCAGCCAAGAGGGGGGGGGCTCAAAGACAACCGGGGAGCTGTTTTTT
CDR3: CASSQEGGGSKTTGELFF

V: TRBV28
D: TRBD1
size: -
length: 16
J: TRBJ1-6
DNA: TGTGCCAGCAGTTTAGTCGGGGACAGGGTCAATTCACCCCTCCACTTT
CDR3: CASSLVGDRVNSPLHF

V: TRBV7-8
D: -
size: many
length: 14
J: TRBJ1-6
DNA: TGTGCCAGCAGCCCAGACCTGGGAAATTCACCCCTCCACTTT
CDR3: CASSPDLGNSPLHF

V: TRBV29-1
D: -
size: -
length: 12
J: TRBJ2-3
DNA: TGCAGCGTCTTAGGGGATCCAGATACGCAGTATTTT
CDR3: CSVLGDPDTQYF

V: TRBV12-3/TRBV12-4
D: TRBD1
size: -
length: 13
J: TRBJ1-6
DNA: TGTGCCAGCGTCGGGACAGGGGGCTTACCCCTCCACTTT
CDR3: CASVGTGGLPLHF

V: TRBV4-1
D: TRBD1
size: -
length: 13
J: TRBJ2-2
DNA: TGCGCCAGCAGCGCGACAGGGTTCGGGGAGCTGTTTTTT
CDR3: CASSATGFGELFF

V: TRBV6-5
D: TRBD2
size: few
length: 15
J: TRBJ2-1
DNA: TGTGCCAGCAGTTACTCTGGCGGGGGAATCGATGAGCAGTTCTTC
CDR3: CASSYSGGGIDEQFF

V: TRBV7-2
D: -
size: few
length: 14
J: TRBJ1-6
DNA: TGTGCCAGCAGCTTAGCCCCTAGCGATTCACCCCTCCACTTT
CDR3: CASSLAPSDSPLHF

V: TRBV4-1
D: TRBD1
size: -
length: 15
J: TRBJ1-1
DNA: TGCGCCAGCAGCCAGGGGGGACAGGGGGCCACTGAAGCTTTCTTT
CDR3: CASSQGGQGATEAFF

V: TRBV20-1
D: -
size: few
length: 12
J: TRBJ2-1
DNA: TGCAGTGTTAGGGATTCCTACAATGAGCAGTTCTTC
CDR3: CSVRDSYNEQFF

V: TRBV12-3/TRBV12-4
D: TRBD2
size: -
length: 15
J: TRBJ2-1
DNA: TGTGCCAGCAGCCCCGCTAGCGGGGGGGATGATGAGCAGTTCTTC
CDR3: CASSPASGGDDEQFF

V: TRBV19
D: TRBD1
size: many
length: 15
J: TRBJ2-2
DNA: TGTGCCAGTAGTATACAGGGGGCGCAGGAAGGGGAGCTGTTTTTT
CDR3: CASSIQGAQEGELFF

V: TRBV24-1
D: TRBD1
size: few
length: 14
J: TRBJ1-2
DNA: TGTGCCACCAGTGGGCTCACAGGGGCGAATGGCTACACCTTC
CDR3: CATSGLTGANGYTF

V: TRBV7-2
D: TRBD2
size: many
length: 17
J: TRBJ2-1
DNA: TGTGCCAGCAGCCCCAAGCTAGCGGGGGGGCCAAAGGGAGAGCAGTTCTTC
CDR3: CASSPKLAGGPKGEQFF

V: TRBV20-1
D: -
size: few
length: 16
J: TRBJ1-6
DNA: TGCAGTGCTAGATACGGTCAGGGGTCTAAGAATTCACCCCTCCACTTT
CDR3: CSARYGQGSKNSPLHF

V: TRBV10-3
D: TRBD2
size: -
length: 16
J: TRBJ2-1
DNA: TGTGCCATCAGTGAGGCCGGGACTAGCGCTAACAATGAGCAGTTCTTC
CDR3: CAISEAGTSANNEQFF

V: TRBV7-6
D: -
size: many
length: 16
J: TRBJ2-5
DNA: TGTGCCAGCAGCTTCTCGCCCCCGGGTTTCCAAGAGACCCAGTACTTC
CDR3: CASSFSPPGFQETQYF

V: TRBV27
D: -
size: few
length: 14
J: TRBJ2-1
DNA: TGTGCCAGCAGTTTATCGGACACCTACAATGAGCAGTTCTTC
CDR3: CASSLSDTYNEQFF

V: TRBV27
D: -
size: -
length: 14
J: TRBJ1-2
DNA: TGTGCCAGCAGTAATCCGGGGACGGGCTATGGCTACACCTTC
CDR3: CASSNPGTGYGYTF

V: TRBV20-1
D: TRBD2
size: few
length: 16
J: TRBJ2-3
DNA: TGCAGTGCTAGAGAGGGGCGGGGGGGCATGATAGATACGCAGTATTTT
CDR3: CSAREGRGGMIDTQYF

V: TRBV2
D: -
size: few
length: 11
J: TRBJ1-2
DNA: TGTGCCAGCAGTACTACAGGTGGCTACACCTTC
CDR3: CASSTTGGYTF

V: TRBV7-9
D: -
size: many
length: 11
J: TRBJ1-2
DNA: TGTGCCAGCAGCTCATCCTATGGCTACACCTTC
CDR3: CASSSSYGYTF

V: TRBV12-3/TRBV12-4
D: TRBD1
size: -
length: 14
J: TRBJ2-5
DNA: TGTGCCAGCAGTTTCGGACAGGGGATGGAGACCCAGTACTTC
CDR3: CASSFGQGMETQYF